The entry below gives a single T cell receptor (beta chain) sequence along with its context. Its antigen is unknown. The sample belongs to a study of cytotoxic CD8 clonotypes in ibrutinib-treated CLL. As for the study in general: Among patients, about 25 responded partially and 2 completely; around 14 then stayed remitted and roughly 12 progressed after median around 66 months.

General study findings and limits: The study found public clonotypes uncommon, contracting or stable on treatment.

The intended depth for sequencing was 1 in 200,000 to 1 in 1 million T cells. Assay used: immunoSEQ multiplex PCR; TCRdb lists only in-frame clones, some missing. The table lists approximately 340,000 clones, under 70% of them singletons, with 6% to 6.5% in the top ten. This specimen consisted of PBMCs, obtained after 36 months of ibrutinib treatment. This clonotype was sampled from a human donor with chronic lymphocytic leukemia.

DNA of the CDR3: TGTGCCAGCCCCCATTACAATGAGCAGTTCTTC. Its protein product is CASPHYNEQFF. This chain uses TRBV2 with TRBJ2-1; no clear D gene. Trimming took off 8 bases at V and 4 bases at J, with 6 bases between the two ends. The CDR3 contains 11 residues. Germline loops: CDR1 SNHLY, CDR2 FYNNEI.